The clone carrying this T cell receptor (beta chain) came up many times. The antigen remains unidentified. The trim removed 10 bases at V and 4 bases at J, leaving 8 bases unmatched. Per germline, CDR1 SNHLY and CDR2 FYNNEI. This CDR3 has 14 amino acids. Clinical symptoms, serum thyroxine, TRAb, thyroid ultrasound and orbital computed tomography established diagnosis. The blood sample dates from first hyperthyroidism diagnosis, preceding any ophthalmopathy symptoms. The data originate from a study of T cells in Graves' hyperthyroidism and ophthalmopathy. Findings and limits, study-wide: It was a median roughly 6.5 months before onset that the model predicted ophthalmopathy.

What was amplified from RNA transcripts were TCR beta CDR3 regions. The HTBI primer set was used in a first-round RT-PCR of the TCR CDR3. TCRdb ran MiXCR on the multiplex PCR reads and lists one entry per CDR3 protein. Among around 700,000 distinct CDR3 sequences listed, roughly a sixth were seen once. This TCR was recovered from a woman between 45 and 60 years old with Graves' hyperthyroidism that later progressed to Graves' ophthalmopathy. Sequencing was carried out using blood. This sequence joins TRBV2 and TRBJ2-1; TRBD1 agrees at 9 bases. CDR3 DNA: TGTGCCATCGCGCCGGGACAGGGTTACAATGAGCAGTTCTTC. Translation: CAIAPGQGYNEQFF.